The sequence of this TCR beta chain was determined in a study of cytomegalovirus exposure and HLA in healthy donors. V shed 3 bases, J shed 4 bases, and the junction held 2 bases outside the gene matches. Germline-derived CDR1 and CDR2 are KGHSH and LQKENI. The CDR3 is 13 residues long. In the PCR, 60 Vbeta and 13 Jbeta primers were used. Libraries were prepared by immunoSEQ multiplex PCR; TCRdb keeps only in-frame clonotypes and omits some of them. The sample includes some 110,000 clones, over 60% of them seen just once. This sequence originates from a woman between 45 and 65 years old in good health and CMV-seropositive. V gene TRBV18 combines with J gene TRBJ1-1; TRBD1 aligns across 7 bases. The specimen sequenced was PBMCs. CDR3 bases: TGTGCCAGCTCACCCCAGGGGGGCACTGAAGCTTTCTTT. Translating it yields CASSPQGGTEAFF.